This TCR beta chain emerged from a study of cytomegalovirus exposure and HLA in healthy donors listed by TCRdb under 2017. Notes on the research overall: In an earlier analysis of 587 of the donors, 276 Gb of sequence data and some 120 million unique TCR beta sequences from about 179 million T cells were reported. HLA typing included class I and class II loci at four-digit resolution. Genome-wide SNP genotypes for about 55% of the 666 donors were used in a later genetic analysis, which treated that subset as a discovery cohort. The genetic ancestry cluster associated with self-reported Caucasian donors included about 84% of the 398 genotyped donors. Donor age, sex, ethnicity and CMV serostatus were compiled together with the repertoire data. An earlier analysis of 500 to 650 of the donors applied high-throughput TCR beta sequencing to assess whether each TCR beta V gene segment acted as functional or pseudogenic. Rather than using new phenotypic data, the later analysis identified candidate immune exposures from TCR beta sequences and from how often those sequences occurred across donors. To predict cytomegalovirus infection status, the study brought together high-throughput TCR immunosequencing, statistical association of individual TCRs with disease status, and machine learning. The study profiled the T cell repertoires of under 850 subjects by immunosequencing and related them to cytomegalovirus serostatus. In addition to the first cohort of several hundred subjects, a separate validation cohort of approximately 130 different subjects was used. An early release that covered 640 HLA-typed donors contained around 300 gigabases of sequencing data and tens of millions of unique TCR sequences. The study was designed to test whether signatures of past pathogen exposure could be identified by cataloging public T cell receptors. All discovery cohort repertoires had been generated using a single sequencing platform. Typing coverage varied by locus: about 620-630 donors for A, B, C, DRB1 and DQB1; roughly 510 for DQA1; about 600 for DPA1; approximately 450 for DPB1. Across 300 to 400 genotyped donors of the cohort, an average of about 240,000 unique TCR beta nucleotide sequences per donor were sequenced, and roughly 20% of those sequences were non-productive. A later analysis re-examined previously published TCR beta repertoires from just over 650 donors and added high-resolution HLA genotyping to investigate patterns of TCR occurrence. A few DR-DQ haplotypes were handled as single units for association and clustering because linkage in the cohort was strong.

Overall results and qualifications from the work: According to a later analysis, parvovirus B19, influenza, CMV and Epstein-Barr virus appeared linked to several top co-occurrence clusters. An association between a missense DCLRE1C variant and V-gene and J-gene trimming of TCR beta chains was found in a later genetic analysis and replicated in an independent cohort. Most CMV-associated TCR beta chains appeared to be HLA-restricted in a later analysis, and the HLA associations seemed to be driven largely by CMV exposure. A few of the identified cytomegalovirus-associated TCR beta chains were confirmed in vitro to be specific for cytomegalovirus antigens. In this cohort, only TCR beta chains were sequenced, and detectable features were limited by the absence of alpha or paired-chain data. The classifier was reported to diagnose cytomegalovirus status with high specificity and sensitivity in both the original cohort and the validation cohort. Because counts were too low, approximately 18 rarely observed V segments, including chromosome 9 orphons, were excluded from the earlier analysis of under 650 of the donors. Specific HLA alleles were associated with 15,000 to 20,000 TCR beta sequences at a false discovery rate of 0.05 in a later analysis. According to the authors, the approach could potentially be generalized to other disease states and immunological phenotypes. Linkage disequilibrium might explain the correlated functional status among segregating V segments, but an unknown experimental factor could not be ruled out. In the study, about 150 TCR beta chains were listed as associated with cytomegalovirus. Because some donors lacked HLA typing at each locus, the association tests relied only on the typed subset. A later analysis found that TCR association rates varied across HLA loci, with DRB1 alleles showing the most associated TCRs and HLA-C alleles the fewest. In a later analysis, HLA-associated TCR beta chains showed more clonal expansion and lower generation probabilities than non-associated chains that were equally common. Compared with the approximately 600-donor mean, donors in an Asian-associated ancestry cluster had fewer N-insertions in productive TCRs, according to a later genetic analysis. Assigning TCR associations to individual alleles was difficult when HLA alleles, especially DR and DQ, strongly co-occurred. While some public TCRs were present in many individuals, most TCR sequences turned up only very rarely across donors. Immune exposure information for the cohort was limited to CMV serostatus. In an earlier analysis of 587 of the donors, most TCR beta V segments appeared in productive rearrangements about 87% or about 30% of the time, broadly matching IMGT annotations. A cluster of highly shared sequence variants was judged likely to represent a technical artifact of the sequencing pipeline. A further reported finding was that TCR beta sequences accurately predicted the HLA-A and HLA-B alleles for most subjects in the first cohort. The presence/absence analyses assumed that sequencing depth was roughly uniform across donors, and that assumption may not be true. Some IMGT-functional V segments, including TRBV6-2 and TRBV6-3, could not be distinguished by the 87-base-pair reads and were therefore excluded.

The cohort was made up of approximately 670 healthy bone marrow donors. At the time of sampling, every cohort member was nominally healthy, though immune exposures that went unrecorded were likely present. The donor tested CMV seronegative, placing the donor among the approximately 400 seronegative members of the cohort. Each donor provided a peripheral blood sample, and peripheral blood mononuclear cells were used for TCR beta sequencing. Genomic DNA extraction from the blood cell samples was performed with the Qiagen DNeasy Blood Extraction Kit. From the cysteine through the phenylalanine, the CDR3 covers 16 amino acids. The CDR3 DNA has 48 bases and is translated from base 1. Reading the germline V gene gives CDR1 WSHSY and CDR2 SAAADI. Relative to germline, V is missing 3 bases and J is missing 5 bases, with 9 bases of the junction outside any gene match. The library was built by means of the immunoSEQ multiplex PCR assay. For the multiplex PCR, a mixture combining 60 forward primers for TCR Vbeta segments and 13 reverse primers for TCR Jbeta segments was used. Amplification of the CDR3 region of rearranged TCR beta genes was performed with a multiplex PCR assay on genomic DNA. Amplified TCR beta libraries were sequenced as 87-base-pair reads on the Illumina HiSeq System. The authors processed their data as follows. In a later analysis, 70 million to 95 million unique TCR beta chains were counted across the roughly 610 repertoires, and some 10 million of these chains were shared by at least two donors. To remove PCR and sequencing errors, raw reads were error-corrected and collapsed into unique sequences using a nearest-neighbor algorithm that merged closely related sequences. V, D and J gene segments were assigned by aligning CDR3 sequences to IMGT reference sequences. For a sequence to be retained, at least a six-nucleotide match to both a V gene segment and a J gene segment was required. A rearrangement was called productive if the CDR3 had no stop codons and remained in frame with V and J, and every other rearrangement was called non-productive. CDR3 was defined according to IMGT convention as the region running from the second conserved V-encoded cysteine to the conserved J-encoded phenylalanine. Sequences without an unambiguous match to a single V gene segment were excluded from the earlier analysis of several hundred of the donors. In an earlier analysis of 450 to 750 of the donors, a V segment was called functional when productive rearrangements were above 56.7%, and segregating when the standard deviation between donors exceeded 5%. A statistical classification framework was built for diagnosing cytomegalovirus status from the catalog of TCR beta chain sequences. V and J gene assignment, in a later analysis, came from comparing TCR nucleotide sequences with IMGT/GENE-DB human TR gene sequences. A later analysis assigned CDR3 sequences and most-parsimonious VDJ recombination scenarios with the TCRdist pipeline. In a later analysis, each TCR beta chain was defined by its CDR3 amino acid sequence together with its V-gene family, and reads without a unique V-gene family were excluded. In a later analysis, 500 to 650 highly shared, low-generation-probability nucleotide sequences were removed to address suspected cross-contamination and a sequencing artifact. In a later analysis, a clonal expansion index was calculated for each public chain from normalized within-repertoire ranks of inferred template counts. In a later analysis, generation probabilities were computed with a VDJ recombination model fitted to out-of-frame rearrangements, and the resulting probabilities were checked against IGoR. Hypergeometric tests were used in a later analysis to score TCR-TCR, TCR-HLA and TCR-CMV co-occurrence, with a repertoire-size bias correction applied to the TCR pairs. To estimate false discovery rates, a later analysis permuted the HLA or CMV assignments 20 times. In a later analysis, co-occurring TCRs were grouped using DBSCAN, and TCRdist sequence similarity was added for clustering within HLA-allele-positive subsets. For co-occurrence clustering, repertoires with fewer than 30,000 or more than 120,000 public chains were excluded, along with roughly 5 repertoires with anomalous nucleotide sharing. Here the immuneACCESS table is served through TCRdb, limited to in-frame sequences with V and J called. Missing clones are a known gap in these copies; in checked studies unresolved V genes cover under half, and the rest lacks a known reason. D and trimming come from the DNA, and the V and J calls and clone size come from that table. The sample profile shows around 110,000 clones; 65% to 85% of them were found once. 2% to 2.5% of the sample belongs to the ten largest clones.

On this clone: Its specific antigen is unknown. No per-base quality is available; no much larger clone lies one base away.

This chain joins TRBV10-2 to TRBJ2-5; 10 bases in the middle match TRBD2. This clonotype was obtained from a young man in good health and CMV-seronegative. Sequenced input: PBMCs. Here the CDR3 is given as CASSEGAGGPWETQYF. The nucleotide sequence reads TGCGCCAGCAGTGAAGGAGCGGGAGGGCCATGGGAGACCCAGTACTTC.